This TCR beta chain was captured in a study of shared clonotypes between healthy human individuals. Study outcomes and limitations: Sample collection involved blood only; tissue repertoires are likely different. Clonotype sharing across donors was expected to vary with sequencing depth.

Concerning this clone: Its specificity is unknown.

The assay used deep level. Measured with immunoSEQ multiplex PCR; TCRdb has only the in-frame clones, and not every one. This sample carries approximately 460,000 clones, 77% of them seen once, and the ten largest clones take more than 10%. Input material: PBMCs. The clonotype originates from a middle-aged woman in good health. Some clones in this sample may be carry-over from other donors' samples.

Written as DNA, the CDR3 is TGTGCCAGCTCACCACAACTCATGAACACTGAAGCTTTCTTT. This codes for CASSPQLMNTEAFF. The chain has TRBV18 and TRBJ1-1; D is unclear. Per the germline V gene, CDR1 is KGHSH and CDR2 is LQKENI. This CDR3 spans 14 amino acids. V was clipped by 1 base and J by 0 bases, with 6 bases between them.